These 30 T cell receptor beta chains were sequenced from one sample in a study of cytotoxic CD8 clonotypes in ibrutinib-treated CLL. Assay: immunoSEQ multiplex PCR; the TCRdb copy retains only in-frame clones and omits some. The table lists about 76,000 clones, around 84% of them singletons. Material: PBMCs, obtained before ibrutinib treatment. The source of these receptors is a human donor with chronic lymphocytic leukemia.

The rearrangement joins TRBV6-6 to TRBJ2-2, with a tentative D call TRBD2 (7 bases). The CDR3 has 15 amino acids. Trimming shortened V by 4 bases and J by 5 bases, and 14 bases separated the two germline ends. Germline V gene sequence: CDR1 MNHNY, CDR2 SVGAGI (reference sequence). This CDR3 reads CASSSAGAGTGELFF. CDR3 DNA: TGTGCCAGCAGTTCGGCGGGGGCCGGAACCGGGGAGCTGTTTTTT.

The chain carries TRBV19 and TRBJ1-5, with 7 bases aligning to TRBD1. The CDR3 loop spans 16 amino acids. V gave up 4 bases and J gave up 2 bases; unmatched junction bases: 8. Looked up from germline, CDR1 is LNHDA and CDR2 is SQIVND (reference sequence). The CDR3 nucleotides are TGTGCCAGTAGTAGGGACAGTGGGATCGGCAATCAGCCCCAGCATTTT. Protein product: CASSRDSGIGNQPQHF.

The genes are TRBV11-2 and TRBJ2-1; no clear D gene. Trimming removed 3 bases from V and 8 bases from J, with 11 bases in between. Germline values: CDR1 SGHAT, CDR2 FQNNGV. The CDR3 loop spans 13 amino acids. The CDR3 DNA follows: TGTGCCAGCAGCTTGAACCCTAGGTATGAGCAGTTCTTC. Residues: CASSLNPRYEQFF.

This chain links TRBV5-6 with TRBJ2-7, with D possibly being TRBD2 (6 bases). Germline V gene data show CDR1 as SGHDT and CDR2 as YYEEEE. The CDR3 contains 13 residues. Trimming pared 2 bases from V and 2 bases from J, leaving 8 bases between. CDR3 region: CASSLRETYEQYF. CDR3 coding DNA: TGTGCCAGCAGCTTACGGGAGACCTACGAGCAGTACTTC.

This clone was detected many times. The genes are TRBV10-3 and TRBJ2-7; tentatively, D is TRBD1 (5 bases). Trimming stripped 4 bases from V and 5 bases from J, with 12 bases between. CDR1 is ENHRY, CDR2 SYGVKD, per germline. This CDR3 contains 13 residues. In DNA, the CDR3 is TGTGCCATCAGTGGGGCAGGGCAAGACGAGCAGTACTTC. This codes for CAISGAGQDEQYF.

The chain recombines TRBV28 with TRBJ1-1; no reliable D call. In germline, CDR1 is MDHEN, CDR2 SYDVKM. The CDR3 contains 14 residues. V gave up 8 bases and J gave up 0 bases, with 13 bases separating them. The CDR3 sequence: CASRWSGMNTEAFF. The CDR3 nucleotides are TGTGCCAGCCGATGGTCCGGGATGAACACTGAAGCTTTCTTT.

The chain employs TRBV19 and TRBJ1-4, with 10 bases aligning to TRBD1. From germline, CDR1 is LNHDA and CDR2 SQIVND (reference sequence). With V trimmed by 5 bases and J by 10 bases, 16 bases remained unmatched. The CDR3 totals 17 residues. The CDR3 region has the DNA TGTGCCAGTAGTGTACGCGGGACAGGGGTTTCTGAGCGAAAACTGTTTTTT. Translating gives CASSVRGTGVSERKLFF.

This chain joins TRBV5-1 and TRBJ1-1; TRBD1 matches at 8 bases. V was pared by 4 bases and J by 4 bases, with 9 bases of the junction left unmatched. In germline, CDR1 is SGHRS, CDR2 YFSETQ. The CDR3 is 15 amino acids. CDR3 in amino acids: CASSPDVTGATEAFF. The CDR3 DNA reads TGCGCCAGCAGCCCAGACGTGACAGGGGCCACTGAAGCTTTCTTT.

V and J are TRBV4-1 and TRBJ1-5; TRBD1 agrees at 9 bases. Unmatched junction bases numbered 3, after V lost 2 bases and J lost 1 base. This CDR3 spans 16 amino acids. Germline lookup yields CDR1 MGHRA and CDR2 YSYEKL. CDR3: CASSQTGTGSNQPQHF. CDR3 DNA sequence: TGCGCCAGCAGCCAAACCGGGACAGGGAGCAATCAGCCCCAGCATTTT.

The chain recombines TRBV2 with TRBJ1-4; TRBD1 might be the D (5 bases). Germline CDR1 SNHLY, CDR2 FYNNEI. Deletions cut 0 bases from V and 6 bases from J, with 14 bases between. This CDR3 contains 16 residues. The CDR3 DNA follows: TGTGCCAGCAGTGAAGCGCTGGGGCGGTTGGATGAAAAACTGTTTTTT. This gives the protein CASSEALGRLDEKLFF.

V gene TRBV2 combines with J gene TRBJ2-1; 8 nucleotides align to TRBD1. V lost 5 bases and J lost 6; bases outside the gene matches: 9. The CDR3 runs 15 residues. Germline CDR1 reads SNHLY; CDR2 reads FYNNEI. CDR3 nucleotides: TGTGCCAGCAGTTATCAGGGGGCTAGGACCAATGAGCAGTTCTTC. This encodes CASSYQGARTNEQFF.

The J gene is TRBJ2-7, the V gene TRBV7-6, with unresolved D. The ends were cut back, 1 base at V and 6 bases at J, with 16 bases in the middle. The germline V gene has CDR1 SGHVS and CDR2 FNYEAQ. CDR3 length: 15 amino acids. CDR3 in DNA: TGTGCCAGCAGCTTAGGTACAGCCCCGCGGCGCGAGCAGTACTTC. Its protein product is CASSLGTAPRREQYF.

The DNA of the CDR3 is TGTGCCAGTAGTATAGTGAAAGGGGGCAATCAGCCCCAGCATTTT. Protein: CASSIVKGGNQPQHF. This chain uses TRBV19 with TRBJ1-5; the D gene is possibly TRBD1 (5 bases). Germline values: CDR1 LNHDA, CDR2 SQIVND (reference sequence). With 1 base removed from V and 2 bases from J, the gap between germline ends came to 9 bases. The CDR3 consists of 15 residues.

In this sample, this clone turned up once. The rearrangement joins TRBV9 to TRBJ1-2; tentatively, D is TRBD1 (5 bases). Looked up from germline, CDR1 is SGDLS and CDR2 is YYNGEE. The CDR3 length is 16 residues. V was pared by 3 bases and J by 6 bases, with 21 bases between. CDR3 nucleotide sequence: TGTGCCAGCAGCGGGGGCCCGCTCGCCACACGGCATGGCTACACCTTC. It encodes CASSGGPLATRHGYTF.

This clone was recorded once. This chain uses TRBV19 with TRBJ1-2, with D maybe TRBD1 (5 bases). The V end was cut by 1 base, the J end by 7 bases, with 19 bases between. There are 16 residues in the CDR3. Germline V gene sequence: CDR1 LNHDA, CDR2 SQIVND (reference sequence). For the CDR3, the DNA is TGTGCCAGTAGTATAGTGGACCCCGGGGGGTTAGGTGGCTACACCTTC. Its translation is CASSIVDPGGLGGYTF.

The chain employs TRBV18 and TRBJ1-2; TRBD1 aligns across 7 bases. Germline V gene data show CDR1 as KGHSH and CDR2 as LQKENI. This CDR3 spans 15 amino acids. Trimming took 4 bases from V and 7 from J; bases not matched to a gene: 12. CDR3 loop: CASSRGTGEAAGYTF. For the CDR3, the DNA is TGTGCCAGCTCACGAGGAACAGGGGAGGCGGCTGGCTACACCTTC.

J is TRBJ1-2 and V is TRBV5-6; a possible D gene is TRBD1 (6 bases). The CDR3 is 14 amino acids. Trimming removed 3 bases at V and 5 bases at J, with 14 bases between. The germline V gene has CDR1 SGHDT and CDR2 YYEEEE. Written as DNA, the CDR3 is TGTGCCAGCAGCTCCCTCGAGGGGGGGTATGGCTACACCTTC. This gives the protein CASSSLEGGYGYTF.

This chain links TRBV7-2 with TRBJ1-5, with a weak D call TRBD1 (5 bases). This CDR3 has 14 residues. Trimming pared 3 bases from V and 4 bases from J, leaving 10 bases between. The germline V gene encodes CDR1 SGHTA and CDR2 FQGNSA. Here the CDR3 DNA reads TGTGCCAGCAGCTTGGAAGGGGCGAATCAGCCCCAGCATTTT. This encodes CASSLEGANQPQHF.

The CDR3 region has the DNA TGTGCCAGCAGTCCCAGGACAGGCCTTGAAAAACTGTTTTTT. Amino acids: CASSPRTGLEKLFF. J is TRBJ1-4 and V is TRBV28, with TRBD1 identical over 7 bases. The germline CDR1 and CDR2 sequences are MDHEN and SYDVKM. Unmatched junction bases numbered 7, after V lost 5 bases and J lost 7 bases. This CDR3 has 14 amino acids.

The genes are TRBV28 and TRBJ2-3, with a weak D call TRBD2 (6 bases). The CDR3 is 15 residues long. Germline loops: CDR1 MDHEN, CDR2 SYDVKM. The ends were cut back, 1 base at V and 2 bases at J, with 10 bases in the middle. The CDR3 reads CASSLSGDNTDTQYF. DNA for the CDR3: TGTGCCAGCAGTTTATCGGGAGATAACACAGATACGCAGTATTTT.

CDR3 region: CASSEVGQGRANYGYTF. The CDR3 DNA reads TGTGCCAGCAGTGAGGTGGGACAGGGGCGAGCTAACTATGGCTACACCTTC. This sequence joins TRBV2 and TRBJ1-2, with 10 bases that match TRBD1. The CDR3 is made up of 17 amino acids. With 3 bases clipped from V and 0 bases from J, the junction kept 7 bases outside the gene matches. In germline, CDR1 is SNHLY, CDR2 FYNNEI.

This clone was recorded once. The chain links TRBV19 to TRBJ1-5, with D possibly matching TRBD1 (6 bases). In germline, CDR1 is LNHDA, CDR2 SQIVND (reference sequence). The CDR3 runs 14 residues. Trimming stripped 2 bases from V and 5 bases from J, with 10 bases between. The CDR3 region has the DNA TGTGCCAGTAGTATAAGGGGGTCCGATCAGCCCCAGCATTTT. Protein sequence: CASSIRGSDQPQHF.

The V gene is TRBV7-2, the J gene TRBJ2-3, with D perhaps TRBD2 (6 bases). V was cut by 7 bases and J by 1 base, with 12 bases left in between. Germline CDR1 is SGHTA and CDR2 is FQGNSA. The CDR3 spans 14 residues. CDR3 amino acids: CASKGEVGTDTQYF. CDR3 sequence (DNA): TGTGCCAGCAAAGGGGAGGTGGGCACAGATACGCAGTATTTT.

This chain uses TRBV6-1 with TRBJ1-2; TRBD1 is a possible D gene (6 bases). The CDR3 covers 14 residues. CDR1 and CDR2 (germline): MNHNS, SASEGT. The V end was cut by 4 bases, the J end by 8 bases, with 17 bases between. CDR3 in amino acids: CASSGDTYVRGYTF. The CDR3 DNA is TGTGCCAGCAGTGGGGACACCTATGTTCGGGGCTACACCTTC.

V and J are TRBV21-1 and TRBJ2-3; the D call TRBD2 from the table was never checked on the DNA. TRBV21-1 is a recognized pseudogene. The CDR3 has 8 residues. In nucleotides, the CDR3 is TGTGCCAGCAGCAATCTGTATTTT. Protein sequence: CASSNLYF.

In its sample, this clone was seen once. The chain carries TRBV18 and TRBJ2-2; D uncertain. The germline V gene encodes CDR1 KGHSH and CDR2 LQKENI. The CDR3 is 15 residues long. Trimming left V 0 bases short and J 7 bases short, with 12 bases between. The CDR3 spells CASSPPVQRDGELFF. The CDR3 nucleotides are TGTGCCAGCTCACCACCGGTACAACGTGACGGGGAGCTGTTTTTT.

CDR3 in amino acids: CASSLRGQGPDTQYF. DNA of the CDR3: TGTGCCAGCAGCCTTAGGGGACAGGGACCAGATACGCAGTATTTT. V usage is TRBV7-3 and J usage is TRBJ2-3, with TRBD1 matching over 9 bases. Germline CDR1 SGHTA, CDR2 FQGTGA. The CDR3 has 15 residues. The ends lost 5 bases at V and 4 bases at J; junction bases unmatched: 7.

The genes are TRBV30 and TRBJ1-1; no clear D. Trimming left V 3 bases short and J 10 bases short, with 18 bases between. The CDR3 has 13 residues. Germline CDR1 is GTSNPN and CDR2 is SVGIG (reference sequence). CDR3 in DNA: TGTGCCTGGAGCGGTCAGATCTTATCCGGAGCTTTCTTT. It translates to CAWSGQILSGAFF.

This chain connects TRBV27 to TRBJ1-5, with TRBD1 identical over 7 bases. With 5 bases clipped from V and 0 bases from J, the junction kept 13 bases outside the gene matches. The CDR3 contains 18 residues. Germline-derived CDR1 and CDR2 are MNHEY and SMNVEV (reference sequence). This CDR3 reads CASSRVRGDRHSNQPQHF. The CDR3, as DNA: TGTGCCAGCAGTCGCGTCCGAGGGGACAGACATAGCAATCAGCCCCAGCATTTT.

This clone was detected a few times. The V gene is TRBV6-1, the J gene TRBJ2-1; D gene unclear. Germline V CDR1 and CDR2: MNHNS, SASEGT. V dropped 1 base and J dropped 4 bases, with 14 bases sitting between them. The CDR3 contains 16 residues. CDR3 sequence (DNA): TGTGCCAGCAGTGAAGAACGAGAAACGATTTACAATGAGCAGTTCTTC. Translated, it gives CASSEERETIYNEQFF.